This paragraph covers one T cell receptor (beta chain) sequence. This entry comes from a study of TIL therapy for anti-PD-1-resistant metastatic lung cancer. Study-level information: Half of patients were current or former smokers.

The time point was: pre-treatment sample, taken before nivolumab and TIL therapy. Most excised metastases sampled were pleural nodules or supraclavicular lymph nodes. Patients then received nivolumab; progressors got lymphodepletion, TIL and IL-2. Enrollment ran from 2017 to early 2020. The CDR3 is made up of 14 amino acids. V was clipped by 4 bases and J by 3 bases, with 13 bases between them. The germline V gene encodes CDR1 MNHNS and CDR2 SASEGT. The libraries were made with immunoSEQ v3. Clones were sequenced by immunoSEQ multiplex PCR, and TCRdb holds only the in-frame ones, with some missing. In the table there are 45,000 to 50,000 clones, less than 75% of which are singletons.

The TCR comes from a person between 25 and 79 years old with non-small cell lung cancer. This specimen was tumor tissue, taken at baseline. V and J are TRBV6-1 and TRBJ2-7; a possible D gene is TRBD2 (6 bases). The CDR3 sequence: CASSGDSRGYEQYF. In nucleotides, the CDR3 is TGTGCCAGCAGTGGGGACTCCCGGGGCTACGAGCAGTACTTC.